Below are 22 T cell receptor beta chains sequenced from a single sample in a study of cytomegalovirus exposure and HLA in healthy donors. A multiplex PCR was run with 60 Vbeta primers and 13 Jbeta primers. Produced via immunoSEQ multiplex PCR; TCRdb's table is partial and in-frame only. The sample shows about 89,000 clones, about 85% of them seen only once. The sequencing input was PBMCs. These receptors all stem from a man aged 35 to 55 in good health and CMV-seropositive.

The chain has TRBV4-2 and TRBJ1-2, with D possibly matching TRBD1 (5 bases). Trimming cost V 3 bases and J 0 bases, with 14 bases left between them. The CDR3 has 16 amino acids. The V gene's germline CDR1 is LGHNA and CDR2 YNFKEQ. The CDR3 nucleotides read TGTGCCAGCAGCCAGGCGACCGGACAAGCTAACTATGGCTACACCTTC. This codes for CASSQATGQANYGYTF.

The V and J genes are TRBV11-2 and TRBJ1-2; 7 nucleotides line up with TRBD1. The CDR3 has 15 amino acids. V dropped 4 bases and J dropped 6; count of bases not matched to a gene: 11. From germline, CDR1 is SGHAT and CDR2 FQNNGV. CDR3 residues: CASSSLGGGVHGYTF. The CDR3 region has the DNA TGTGCCAGCAGCTCCCTAGGAGGGGGCGTTCATGGCTACACCTTC.

J is TRBJ1-1 and V is TRBV5-8; D is perhaps TRBD1 (6 bases). Trimming cost V 3 bases and J 1 base, with 10 bases left between them. Germline values: CDR1 SGHTS, CDR2 YDEGEE. The CDR3 covers 14 residues. The CDR3 region is CASSWTDPNTEAFF. The CDR3 DNA follows: TGTGCCAGCAGCTGGACAGACCCGAACACTGAAGCTTTCTTT.

This chain connects TRBV19 to TRBJ2-1; 11 nucleotides line up with TRBD2. Germline V gene sequence: CDR1 LNHDA, CDR2 SQIVND (reference sequence). Unmatched junction bases numbered 5, after V lost 2 bases and J lost 5 bases. The CDR3 has 16 residues. CDR3: CASSILAGGKNNEQFF. CDR3 DNA: TGTGCCAGTAGTATACTAGCGGGAGGTAAAAACAATGAGCAGTTCTTC.

Concerning this clone: No DNA is shown, since the ends of the CDR3 on it are uncertain; the CDR3 is the one TCRdb lists. This chain joins TRBV21-1 and TRBJ2-6; the table's D call, TRBD2, has no DNA check behind it. TRBV21-1 is a pseudogene. From its first to its last residue, the CDR3 has 20 amino acids. CDR3 in amino acids: CASSNRSSSPFGSGANVLTF.

The rearrangement links TRBV28 to TRBJ1-5; TRBD1 is a possible D gene (5 bases). V lost 7 bases and J lost 9, with 22 bases in between. The CDR3 has 15 residues. The germline CDR1 and CDR2 sequences are MDHEN and SYDVKM. CDR3 DNA sequence: TGTGCCAGCACCGGCCCCGGGGGGATAGTTCGGCCCCAGCATTTT. Residues: CASTGPGGIVRPQHF. Looking up the rest from reference TRBV28 and TRBJ1-5 gives the full variable domain: DVKVTQSSRYLVKRTGEKVFLECVQDMDHENMFWYRQDPGLGLRLIYFSYDVKMKEKGDIPEGYSVSREKKERFSLILESASTNQTSMYLCASTGPGGIVRPQHFGDGTRLSIL.

The V call is TRBV19, the J call TRBJ2-3; 14 nucleotides line up with TRBD2. The CDR3 contains 16 residues. In germline, CDR1 is LNHDA, CDR2 SQIVND (reference sequence). V gave up 5 bases and J gave up 5 bases; unmatched junction bases: 6. The CDR3: CASSVGLAGGLDTQYF. The CDR3 DNA follows: TGTGCCAGTAGTGTTGGACTAGCGGGGGGATTAGATACGCAGTATTTT.

This chain links TRBV23-1 with TRBJ2-5; TRBD1 is a possible D gene (5 bases). TRBV23-1 is designated an ORF whose function remains uncertain. V lost 3 bases and J lost 2, with 10 bases in between. This CDR3 comprises 14 residues. In DNA form, the CDR3 reads TGCGCCAGCAGTCAGCAGGGTCGACAAGAGACCCAGTACTTC. The encoded protein is CASSQQGRQETQYF.

The chain combines TRBV10-3 with TRBJ2-3, with 9 bases that match TRBD1. Germline CDR1 and CDR2: ENHRY and SYGVKD. The ends lost 3 bases at V and 3 bases at J; junction bases unmatched: 7. This CDR3 has 16 amino acids. The CDR3 DNA reads TGTGCCATCAGTGACCCCGGGACAGGGTCGACAGATACGCAGTATTTT. Amino acid sequence: CAISDPGTGSTDTQYF.

The table lists this clone with a few counts. The J gene is TRBJ2-2, the V gene TRBV12-5, with D maybe TRBD2 (6 bases). V was trimmed by 0 bases and J by 0 bases, leaving 11 bases between them. CDR1 is LGHNT, CDR2 FRNRAP, per germline. The CDR3 has 17 amino acids. CDR3 in DNA: TGTGCTAGTGGTTTGGTATGGCGGGAATCGAACACCGGGGAGCTGTTTTTT. This sequence encodes CASGLVWRESNTGELFF.

The chain carries TRBV27 and TRBJ2-5, with TRBD1 identical over 7 bases. This CDR3 contains 14 residues. V was clipped by 1 base and J by 5 bases; unmatched bases: 4. Germline assignment: CDR1 MNHEY and CDR2 SMNVEV (reference sequence). CDR3 in amino acids: CASSLYRGGETQYF. The CDR3 DNA follows: TGTGCCAGCAGTTTATACAGGGGCGGCGAGACCCAGTACTTC.

The chain couples TRBV11-2 to TRBJ2-5, with 11 bases identical to TRBD1. This CDR3 region has 18 residues. The germline CDR1 and CDR2 sequences are SGHAT and FQNNGV. Trimming at V came to 3 bases and at J to 5 bases, leaving 14 bases not matched to a gene. The CDR3 reads CASSFDPGQGDSQETQYF. As DNA, the CDR3 is TGTGCCAGCAGCTTTGATCCGGGACAGGGGGATTCTCAGGAGACCCAGTACTTC.

J is TRBJ1-6 and V is TRBV2; perhaps TRBD1 as D (5 bases). Trimming stripped 8 bases from V and 4 bases from J, with 12 bases between. This CDR3 has 14 residues. Germline V gene data show CDR1 as SNHLY and CDR2 as FYNNEI. The CDR3 nucleotides read TGTGCCAGCCTCAAGACAGCATATAATTCACCCCTCCACTTT. Its translation: CASLKTAYNSPLHF.

The V gene is TRBV10-3, the J gene TRBJ2-1; weak D call: TRBD1 (6 bases). Germline CDR1 and CDR2: ENHRY and SYGVKD. This CDR3 has 15 residues. V shed 7 bases and J shed 0 bases, with 13 bases lying between them. CDR3: CAIKTEGDSYNEQFF. In nucleotides, the CDR3 is TGTGCCATCAAGACCGAGGGGGACTCCTACAATGAGCAGTTCTTC.

The rearrangement links TRBV4-1 to TRBJ2-7, with D unresolved. With 6 bases removed from V and 3 bases from J, the gap between germline ends came to 15 bases. The CDR3 totals 14 residues. CDR1 and CDR2 (germline): MGHRA, YSYEKL. The CDR3 loop is CASRSTEPDYEQYF. The CDR3 bases are TGCGCCAGCAGATCTACCGAGCCTGACTACGAGCAGTACTTC.

CDR3 nucleotides: TGTGCCAGCAGTGAGGACAGCATGAGCTCCTACGAGCAGTACTTC. Protein product: CASSEDSMSSYEQYF. The V and J genes are TRBV28 and TRBJ2-7; D may be TRBD1 (6 bases). The V gene's germline CDR1 is MDHEN and CDR2 SYDVKM. Trimming stripped 5 bases from V and 0 bases from J, with 14 bases between. CDR3 length equals 15 residues. Full variable domain (missing parts from reference TRBV28 and TRBJ2-7): DVKVTQSSRYLVKRTGEKVFLECVQDMDHENMFWYRQDPGLGLRLIYFSYDVKMKEKGDIPEGYSVSREKKERFSLILESASTNQTSMYLCASSEDSMSSYEQYFGPGTRLTVT.

The chain joins TRBV29-1 to TRBJ2-1; D possibly corresponds to TRBD2 (6 bases). The CDR3 has 13 residues. Germline V gene sequence: CDR1 SQVTM, CDR2 ANQGSEA. V was shortened by 7 bases and J by 2 bases, with 12 bases between the two germline ends. For the CDR3, the DNA is TGCAGCGGGTTCGGGAGAACCTACAATGAGCAGTTCTTC. Protein sequence: CSGFGRTYNEQFF.

The chain recombines TRBV5-1 with TRBJ2-7; the match to TRBD1 covers 8 bases. The CDR3 is 12 residues long. Per germline, CDR1 SGHRS and CDR2 YFSETQ. The trim removed 4 bases at V and 5 bases at J, leaving 2 bases unmatched. The CDR3 DNA follows: TGCGCCAGCAGCCTGGACAGGGACGAGCAGTACTTC. Protein sequence: CASSLDRDEQYF.

This clone was observed a few times. The DNA for the CDR3 is TGTGCCAGCAGTCCGACAGGGGCCACCGGGGAGCTGTTTTTT. The encoded protein is CASSPTGATGELFF. The chain uses TRBV27 and TRBJ2-2; 8 bases match TRBD1. Germline V gene data show CDR1 as MNHEY and CDR2 as SMNVEV (reference sequence). The CDR3 length is 14 residues. J gave up 4 bases and V 5 bases, and 3 bases lay outside the gene matches.

CDR3: CASRSYEQYF. The CDR3 coding sequence is TGTGCCAGCCGTTCCTACGAGCAGTACTTC. The chain links TRBV2 to TRBJ2-7; unclear D gene. The germline gives CDR1 SNHLY, CDR2 FYNNEI. V lost 8 bases, J lost 1 base, and 3 bases lay in between. The CDR3 sequence is 10 residues long.

The chain couples TRBV6-1 to TRBJ2-5; TRBD1 matches at 7 bases. The CDR3 contains 15 residues. V gave up 4 bases and J gave up 4 bases; unmatched junction bases: 9. CDR1 MNHNS and CDR2 SASEGT come from the germline V gene. The CDR3 here is CASSGQGTGIETQYF. The CDR3 DNA follows: TGTGCCAGCAGTGGACAGGGAACGGGTATAGAGACCCAGTACTTC.

V gene TRBV27 combines with J gene TRBJ2-3; D is perhaps TRBD2 (5 bases). Trimming pared 0 bases from V and 8 bases from J, leaving 12 bases between. Germline loops: CDR1 MNHEY, CDR2 SMNVEV (reference sequence). The CDR3 consists of 14 residues. In DNA form, the CDR3 reads TGTGCCAGCAGTTTATCGTCGATTGAGGGTACGCAGTATTTT. Translated, it gives CASSLSSIEGTQYF.